The text below deals with one T cell receptor beta chain. There is no known antigen for this receptor. Qualities for individual bases were not recorded, and no much larger clone is one base off. These data originate in a study of shared clonotypes between healthy human individuals (dated by TCRdb to 2019 to 2021). Regarding the complete study: The cohort included three men and a couple of women between 18 and 49 years of age. For each donor, three plates each were used for CD4 naive and CD4 memory, two plates were used for CD8 naive, and one plate was used for CD8 memory. Blood TCR repertoires of a handful of healthy adults were deeply sequenced to estimate repertoire size and the extent of clonotype sharing between individuals. Per donor, leukapheresis produced somewhere between about 0.8 and 9.5 billion PBMCs. To increase sequencing depth and limit assay-specific biases, different laboratories used diverse techniques to prepare libraries and sequence TCR repertoires. The full study reports these points: When four donors were compared, the shared fraction of clonotypes was about 5.2% for naive CD4, 3.5% to 4% for naive CD8, 2.3% for memory CD4, and under 0.5% for memory CD8. Compared with non-shared clonotypes, the clonotypes found in all four sorted-subset donors had higher generation probabilities. Naive subsets generally had larger estimated clonotype richness than memory subsets did. The genetic and exposure-history diversity represented was limited by the small number of donors. Sampling was restricted to blood, and TCR repertoires in tissues likely differ from the TCR repertoires found in blood. Pairwise subsampling led to the expectation that sequencing depth would affect the degree of clonotype sharing among donors. Even with the large sequencing depth, rarefaction of the sorted-subset datasets indicated that sequencing was incomplete.

Using the deep immunoSEQ assay, multiplex PCR amplified TCR CDR3 regions from genomic DNA. For each cell subset, the extracted genomic DNA was distributed evenly across all wells of several immunoSEQ 96-well plates, and each plate served as one replicate. For sorted subsets, each replicate PCR was loaded with roughly 200 ng genomic DNA, equivalent to 25,000 to 35,000 T cell genomes. Purified libraries were quantified with a Qubit 3.0 fluorometer, sized on a Bioanalyzer 2100, and re-quantified with the KAPA Library Quantification kit. Each immunoSEQ 96-well plate was sequenced on its own single-read 150-cycle Illumina NextSeq 550 flow cell. The published analysis was carried out like this. Because only junctional sequences without quality scores were contained in the immunoSEQ output, filtering matching that applied to full-length reads could not be performed. Sequences were annotated with PyIR, a Python wrapper for IgBLAST v1.9, using IMGT germline references to assign V/J genes and CDR3. Reads with weak V/J assignments (E-value above 1e-6), missing CDR3, stop codons, out-of-frame junctions, or ambiguous translated residues were removed. V3J clonotypes were defined by identical inferred V gene, J gene, and CDR3 amino acid sequence. To compute the percentage overlap between repertoires, the number of shared unique clonotypes was divided by the size of the smaller repertoire. RTK rarefaction, the Chao1 estimator, and Recon v2.1 estimates of unobserved clonotypes were used to assess repertoire richness. Generation probabilities for all TCRbeta clonotypes obtained by the gDNA method from a handful of donors were computed using OLGA. TCRdb took over this immuneACCESS table, retaining in-frame rearrangements with V and J assigned. Such tables are incomplete; in checked studies, under half of the missing clones stem from an unresolved V gene, and the remainder is unexplained. V and J calls plus clone size are reproduced from that table; the DNA served to infer D and trimming. The sample table contains under 1,100,000 clones; only one count was recorded for about 70% of them. The top ten hold over 1.3% of the sample.

The donors were healthy, HIV-negative adults with no recently reported acute infections or vaccinations. Only Caucasian adults living in Nashville, Tennessee, USA were represented among the donors. Magnetic negative selection was used to enrich CD4+ T cells, after which naive cells were positively selected on CD45RA and the negative fraction became the memory subset. Blood was collected by leukapheresis, and PBMCs were isolated by Ficoll-Histopaque density gradient centrifugation and then cryopreserved in liquid nitrogen vapor phase. Analytical flow cytometry was used to check the purity and quantity of each magnetically sorted T cell population. Genomic DNA was isolated from each sorted fraction and quantified by UV absorbance on a Nanodrop 2000c. The specimen sequenced was memory CD4+ T cells sorted from blood. Sample cell subset or site, as interpreted from the label and publication: CD45RA-negative fraction. This clonotype was sampled from a man between 18 and 29 years old in good health.

The CDR3 in this case is CASSLGGALDTQYF. The nucleotide sequence reads TGCGCCAGCAGCTTGGGGGGAGCTCTGGATACGCAGTATTTT. The rearrangement combines TRBV5-1 with TRBJ2-3, with a weak D call of TRBD2 (5 bases match). CDR3 length: 14 amino acids, cysteine to phenylalanine. CDR3 DNA is the only sequence kept; it has 42 bases, read in frame from the first base. V loses 0 bases, J loses 6 bases, and the germline ends lie 11 bases apart. According to the germline V gene, CDR1 reads SGHRS and CDR2 reads YFSETQ.